The 21 T cell receptor beta chains presented below share a single source sample, sequenced in a study of T cell repertoires in cytomegalovirus infection. These receptors have no identified antigens. A single record per CDR3 protein comes from TCRdb applying MiXCR to the reads. The repertoire holds 550,000 to 850,000 distinct CDR3 sequences, with around a third as singletons. The specimen was cultured PBMCs, collected from culture after CMV antigen stimulation. These receptors were collected from a human donor in good health (CMV status not recorded). Some clones in this sample may be carry-over from other donors' samples.

This sequence joins TRBV12-3 or TRBV12-4 and TRBJ2-7; maybe TRBD2 (6 bases). Trimming cost V 5 bases and J 3 bases, with 11 bases left between them. This CDR3 comprises 13 residues. CDR3 sequence: CASSTPGGYEQYF. CDR3 bases: TGTGCCAGCAGTACCCCCGGGGGCTACGAGCAGTACTTC.

The gene calls are TRBV15 and TRBJ2-7, with TRBD2 identical over 9 bases. V shed 1 base, J shed 0 bases, and the junction held 7 bases outside the gene matches. This CDR3 spans 17 amino acids. Looked up from germline, CDR1 is LNHNV and CDR2 is YYDKDF (reference sequence). DNA for the CDR3: TGTGCCACCAGCAGAGTCTTCAGCGGGGGGCTCTCCTACGAGCAGTACTTC. It is translated as CATSRVFSGGLSYEQYF.

With regard to this clonotype: One end of the junction fails to match germline, which may point to a read error. The CDR3 sequence is CASNLAYNPTYNEQFF. The CDR3 nucleotides read TGTGCCAGCAACTTAGCTTACAACCCTACCTACAATGAGCAGTTCTTC. The chain has TRBV7-6 and TRBJ2-1; the D is unclear. The germline CDR1 and CDR2 sequences are SGHVS and FNYEAQ. The CDR3 runs to 16 residues.

The sample holds a few counts of this clonotype. This rearrangement joins TRBV7-6 to TRBJ2-5; D is perhaps TRBD2 (6 bases). In germline, CDR1 is SGHVS, CDR2 FNYEAQ. The V and J ends lost 2 bases and 5 bases respectively, with 9 bases between them. CDR3 length: 13 amino acids. The CDR3 sequence is CASSLSGVETQYF. The CDR3 region has the DNA TGTGCCAGCAGCTTATCGGGAGTGGAGACCCAGTACTTC.

This chain uses TRBV19 with TRBJ2-3; 9 bases align to TRBD2. Trimming removed 9 bases from V and 2 bases from J; junction bases left unmatched: 9. Germline values: CDR1 LNHDA, CDR2 SQIVND (reference sequence). The length of the CDR3 is 15 residues. CDR3 sequence: CASKGLAGTTDTQYF. CDR3 nucleotides: TGTGCCAGCAAGGGCCTAGCGGGGACCACAGATACGCAGTATTTT.

There are a few counts of this clonotype. The V call is TRBV19, the J call TRBJ1-2; 8 positions agree with TRBD1. J was trimmed by 5 bases and V by 3 bases; bases with no gene match: 5. Germline V gene lookup returns CDR1 LNHDA and CDR2 SQIVND (reference sequence). The CDR3 is 14 residues long. CDR3 in amino acids: CASSIPRTGYGYTF. As DNA, the CDR3 is TGTGCCAGTAGTATTCCGAGGACAGGGTATGGCTACACCTTC.

V usage is TRBV2 and J usage is TRBJ2-1, with 15 bases lining up with TRBD2. V trimming: 7 bases; J trimming: 6 bases; junction bases outside the gene matches: 7. Per the germline V gene, CDR1 is SNHLY and CDR2 is FYNNEI. CDR3 size: 16 residues. The CDR3 region has the DNA TGTGCCAGCAAAAGCCGGACTAGCGGGGGGGCCAATGAGCAGTTCTTC. It translates to CASKSRTSGGANEQFF.

The rearrangement links TRBV20-1 to TRBJ1-1, with TRBD1 matching 7 bases. After removal of 6 bases from V and 4 bases from J, the junction contained 2 bases not matched to a gene. The CDR3 has 11 residues. CDR1 is DFQATT and CDR2 is SNEGSKA in the germline V gene (reference sequence). The CDR3 DNA follows: TGCAGTGCAAACAGGGGCACTGAAGCTTTCTTT. Translated: CSANRGTEAFF.

This CDR3 is CASTSSGLYNEQFF. The CDR3 DNA follows: TGTGCCAGCACGTCTAGCGGCCTATACAATGAGCAGTTCTTC. The V and J genes are TRBV2 and TRBJ2-1, with 7 bases that match TRBD2. Germline CDR1 and CDR2: SNHLY and FYNNEI. CDR3 length equals 14 residues. Unmatched junction bases numbered 7, after V lost 7 bases and J lost 4 bases.

This clonotype came up a few times. This chain connects TRBV4-2 to TRBJ2-7; TRBD1 might be the D (6 bases). Germline CDR1 reads LGHNA; CDR2 reads YNFKEQ. CDR3 length: 15 amino acids. V was clipped by 0 bases and J by 6 bases, with 15 bases between them. The DNA of the CDR3 is TGTGCCAGCAGCCAAGAAGTGGGGGCCTTGGGCGAGCAGTACTTC. It encodes CASSQEVGALGEQYF.

The chain combines TRBV12-3 or TRBV12-4 with TRBJ1-2; D might be TRBD1 (6 bases). The CDR3 extends over 14 amino acids. V shed 3 bases and J shed 5 bases, with 13 bases lying between them. CDR3 region: CASSLRTDSYGYTF. In DNA form, the CDR3 reads TGTGCCAGCAGTTTGCGGACAGACTCTTATGGCTACACCTTC.

The sample holds a few counts of this clonotype. The chain has TRBV7-8 and TRBJ2-7, with 9 bases aligning to TRBD2. The germline gives CDR1 SGHVS, CDR2 FQNEAQ. The CDR3 covers 18 residues. V trimming: 4 bases; J trimming: 0 bases; junction bases outside the gene matches: 13. The CDR3 nucleotides read TGTGCCAGCAGCTCCCCCATCCGTAGCGGGGGACTCTCCTACGAGCAGTACTTC. It translates to CASSSPIRSGGLSYEQYF.

This sequence joins TRBV12-3 or TRBV12-4 and TRBJ2-1; 9 bases align to TRBD1. The CDR3 is made up of 12 amino acids. V shed 8 bases, J shed 5 bases, and the junction held 1 base outside the gene matches. CDR3 sequence: CASGTGNNEQFF. The CDR3 DNA follows: TGTGCCAGCGGGACAGGGAACAATGAGCAGTTCTTC.

This chain joins TRBV9 and TRBJ2-1, with TRBD2 identical over 10 bases. The CDR3 extends over 15 amino acids. Germline V CDR1 and CDR2: SGDLS, YYNGEE. The V and J ends lost 4 bases and 5 bases, in that order; junction bases with no gene match: 6. The CDR3 here is CASSTRTSGNNEQFF. CDR3 nucleotides: TGTGCCAGCAGCACGCGGACTAGCGGTAACAATGAGCAGTTCTTC. Drawing the rest from reference TRBV9 and TRBJ2-1, the complete variable domain is DSGVTQTPKHLITATGQRVTLRCSPRSGDLSVYWYQQSLDQGLQFLIQYYNGEERAKGNILERFSAQQFPDLHSELNLSSLELGDSALYFCASSTRTSGNNEQFFGPGTRLTVL.

The chain couples TRBV11-2 to TRBJ2-1; the D call may be TRBD1 or TRBD2 (5 bases each). V dropped 1 base and J dropped 12 bases, with 13 bases sitting between them. Per the germline V gene, CDR1 is SGHAT and CDR2 is FQNNGV. This CDR3 comprises 13 residues. The CDR3 loop is CASSLGVGVGQFF. The CDR3 nucleotides are TGTGCCAGCAGCTTAGGAGTGGGGGTTGGGCAGTTCTTC.

This clonotype showed up many times. The V and J genes are TRBV7-8 and TRBJ2-2; TRBD2 matches at 13 bases. V was pared by 5 bases and J by 4 bases, with 16 bases of the junction left unmatched. This CDR3 region has 20 residues. Germline lookup yields CDR1 SGHVS and CDR2 FQNEAQ. The CDR3 region is CASSPLTSGGAKGSTGELFF. The CDR3 DNA reads as TGTGCCAGCAGCCCCTTAACTAGCGGGGGGGCCAAGGGTTCCACCGGGGAGCTGTTTTTT.

This clonotype was counted ten times or more. The chain couples TRBV7-2 to TRBJ2-3; D might be TRBD1 (5 bases). This CDR3 has 12 amino acids. V shed 6 bases and J shed 3 bases, with 7 bases lying between them. The germline V gene has CDR1 SGHTA and CDR2 FQGNSA. CDR3 sequence (DNA): TGTGCCAGCAGTCGACAGACAGATACGCAGTATTTT. Protein sequence: CASSRQTDTQYF.

The count of this clonotype is one. This chain links TRBV20-1 with TRBJ2-5; 9 bases line up with TRBD1. Unmatched junction bases numbered 7, after V lost 3 bases and J lost 2 bases. The germline V gene has CDR1 DFQATT and CDR2 SNEGSKA (reference sequence). The CDR3 is 15 amino acids. Here the CDR3 DNA reads TGCAGTGCTAGTTGGTTGGGACAGGGACAAGAGACCCAGTACTTC. The encoded protein is CSASWLGQGQETQYF.

This clonotype was counted only a few times. The V and J genes are TRBV7-2 and TRBJ2-3, with a tentative D call TRBD1 (6 bases). The CDR3 is 14 amino acids. V was pared by 5 bases and J by 14 bases, with 23 bases between. The germline CDR1 and CDR2 sequences are SGHTA and FQGNSA. The CDR3 nucleotides read TGTGCCAGCAGCCTGGGTTCTTTGGGGGCAGTTTTGTATTTT. This encodes CASSLGSLGAVLYF.

The chain joins TRBV28 to TRBJ1-2; TRBD1 is a possible D gene (5 bases). V was clipped by 0 bases and J by 4 bases, with 9 bases between them. This CDR3 contains 14 residues. From germline, CDR1 is MDHEN and CDR2 SYDVKM. The CDR3 sequence is CASSLWMGGYGYTF. CDR3 DNA: TGTGCCAGCAGTTTATGGATGGGGGGCTATGGCTACACCTTC.

This clonotype was seen repeatedly, ten times or more. The chain has TRBV7-2 and TRBJ2-3; no firm D call. The CDR3 sequence is 13 residues long. Trimming pared 1 base from V and 5 bases from J, leaving 7 bases between. Germline CDR1 and CDR2: SGHTA and FQGNSA. The chain's CDR3 is CASSLGGRDTQYF. The CDR3 bases are TGTGCCAGCAGCTTAGGGGGAAGAGATACGCAGTATTTT. The full variable domain, rest sourced from reference TRBV7-2 and TRBJ2-3, is GAGVSQSPSNKVTEKGKDVELRCDPISGHTALYWYRQSLGQGLEFLIYFQGNSAPDKSGLPSDRFSAERTGGSVSTLTIQRTQQEDSAVYLCASSLGGRDTQYFGPGTRLTVL.